The next 15 T cell receptor beta chains were all read from a single sample in a study of T cells of healthy individuals (dated 2018 in TCRdb). The library was generated by 5' RACE. The instrument was an Illumina MiSeq. TCRdb handled the public reads itself, with Q25 trimming in fastp and clone calling in MiXCR, and kept productive beta chains. Identical CDR3 proteins give one entry, which carries the most common genes and DNA. The sample records around 63,000 distinct CDR3 sequences, about a sixth of which are singletons. The ten largest make up about 4.7% of the sample. The origin of the receptors is a human donor in good health.

V usage is TRBV20-1 and J usage is TRBJ2-1, with 10 positions matching TRBD2. Losses at the gene ends were 1 base for V and 10 bases for J; bases not matched to a gene: 10. Germline CDR1 is DFQATT and CDR2 is SNEGSKA (reference sequence). The CDR3 loop spans 15 amino acids. The CDR3 loop reads CSARASGRRMAEQFF. The CDR3 nucleotides are TGCAGTGCTAGAGCTAGCGGGAGAAGGATGGCGGAGCAGTTCTTC.

In this sample, this clonotype turned up many times. The genes are TRBV6-5 and TRBJ2-1, with 9 positions matching TRBD2. CDR3 length: 16 residues. The J segment lost 8 bases and the V segment lost 0 bases, leaving 8 bases of the junction unmatched. Germline CDR1 reads MNHEY; CDR2 reads SVGAGI. CDR3 coding DNA: TGTGCCAGCAGTTACTCCCTGGCGGGAGGGGAGGATGAGCAGTTCTTC. Amino acid sequence: CASSYSLAGGEDEQFF.

This clonotype was recorded many times. The rearrangement uses TRBV29-1 and TRBJ2-6; D may be TRBD2 (6 bases). Per the germline V gene, CDR1 is SQVTM and CDR2 is ANQGSEA. Trimming removed 4 bases at V and 1 base at J, with 17 bases between. The CDR3 length is 17 residues. In DNA form, the CDR3 reads TGCAGCGTTGCAATGGCGGGACTTACTTCTGGGGCCAACGTCCTGACTTTC. Translating it yields CSVAMAGLTSGANVLTF.

In this sample, this clonotype turned up many times. The chain links TRBV20-1 to TRBJ2-1, with 9 bases identical to TRBD2. After removal of 5 bases from V and 8 bases from J, the junction contained 7 bases not matched to a gene. CDR1 is DFQATT and CDR2 is SNEGSKA in the germline V gene (reference sequence). The CDR3 runs to 13 residues. CDR3 in DNA: TGCAGTGCTCAGCGGGAGGATTTATATGAGCAGTTCTTC. Its translation: CSAQREDLYEQFF.

Ten or more counts support this clonotype. V and J are TRBV4-1 and TRBJ1-5; 7 nucleotides agree with TRBD1. There are 15 residues in the CDR3. J gave up 4 bases and V 0 bases, and 3 bases lay outside the gene matches. The germline gives CDR1 MGHRA, CDR2 YSYEKL. The CDR3: CASSQESRGNQPQHF. The CDR3 DNA reads as TGCGCCAGCAGCCAAGAGAGCAGGGGGAATCAGCCCCAGCATTTT.

The table lists this clonotype with many counts. Written as DNA, the CDR3 is TGCGCCAGCAGGCTGGGGACATCCAACACCGGGGAGCTGTTTTTT. This encodes CASRLGTSNTGELFF. The V and J genes are TRBV5-1 and TRBJ2-2, with a tentative D call TRBD1 (6 bases). The V gene's germline CDR1 is SGHRS and CDR2 YFSETQ. The CDR3 has 15 amino acids. V was clipped by 5 bases and J by 2 bases, with 13 bases between them.

This clonotype was counted many times. The chain links TRBV9 to TRBJ1-6; perhaps TRBD1 as D (6 bases). Germline lookup yields CDR1 SGDLS and CDR2 YYNGEE. Trimming shortened V by 3 bases and J by 3 bases, and 13 bases separated the two germline ends. CDR3 size: 16 residues. The DNA of the CDR3 is TGTGCCAGCAGCGCGCGACAGGACCTCTATAATTCACCCCTCCACTTT. Encoded protein: CASSARQDLYNSPLHF.

This clonotype was seen ten or more times. DNA of the CDR3: TGTGCCAGCAGTTCCCGGACACCCTACTCTGGGGCCAACGTCCTGACTTTC. Translating it yields CASSSRTPYSGANVLTF. V gene TRBV28 combines with J gene TRBJ2-6, with D perhaps matching TRBD1 (5 bases). Trimming left V 4 bases short and J 0 bases short, with 13 bases between. This CDR3 comprises 17 residues. Germline CDR1 and CDR2: MDHEN and SYDVKM.

The J gene is TRBJ2-3, the V gene TRBV6-5; the D gene is possibly TRBD2 (6 bases). The V and J ends lost 4 bases and 0 bases respectively, with 11 bases between them. Germline V gives CDR1 MNHEY, CDR2 SVGAGI. The CDR3 covers 15 residues. CDR3 sequence (DNA): TGTGCCAGCAGTTCGGGGGTCTCTAGCACAGATACGCAGTATTTT. It is translated as CASSSGVSSTDTQYF.

The chain recombines TRBV7-6 with TRBJ2-5; D unresolved. Germline CDR1 is SGHVS and CDR2 is FNYEAQ. Deletions cut 0 bases from V and 1 base from J, with 3 bases between. This CDR3 contains 13 residues. This CDR3 reads CASSLATQETQYF. The CDR3 region has the DNA TGTGCCAGCAGCTTAGCCACCCAAGAGACCCAGTACTTC.

In this sample, this clonotype turned up a few times. V and J are TRBV6-5 and TRBJ2-7; 8 bases fit TRBD2. V was pared by 5 bases and J by 5 bases, with 8 bases of the junction left unmatched. This CDR3 is built from 14 residues. CDR1 MNHEY and CDR2 SVGAGI come from the germline V gene. CDR3 bases: TGTGCCAGCAGTCTCGGACTAGCCGTCCACGAGCAGTACTTC. It specifies CASSLGLAVHEQYF.

This clonotype was observed a few times. The gene calls are TRBV20-1 and TRBJ1-2, with a weak D call TRBD1 (5 bases). The length of the CDR3 is 12 residues. The V gene lost 4 bases and the J gene lost 4 bases, with 10 bases spanning the gap. Germline V gives CDR1 DFQATT, CDR2 SNEGSKA (reference sequence). The DNA for the CDR3 is TGCAGTGCTAAGACAGCTACCTATGGCTACACCTTC. As protein: CSAKTATYGYTF.

This clonotype appeared a few times. The chain combines TRBV20-1 with TRBJ2-7; 7 bases map to TRBD2. CDR1 DFQATT and CDR2 SNEGSKA come from the germline V gene (reference sequence). The CDR3 contains 12 residues. The ends lost 2 bases at V and 6 bases at J; junction bases unmatched: 4. CDR3 nucleotide sequence: TGCAGTGCTAGATCAACGGGAGGCGAGCAGTACTTC. Translating it yields CSARSTGGEQYF.

The sample holds many counts of this clonotype. The genes are TRBV27 and TRBJ1-2; the D gene is possibly TRBD1 (6 bases). The CDR3 totals 14 residues. Trimming took 6 bases from V and 7 from J, leaving 18 bases between them. Per germline, CDR1 MNHEY and CDR2 SMNVEV (reference sequence). The CDR3 loop is CASSRQGHSSGYTF. Written as DNA, the CDR3 is TGTGCCAGCAGCCGTCAGGGACACTCCTCTGGCTACACCTTC.

This clonotype was counted between two and nine times. The chain combines TRBV4-1 with TRBJ1-1; D remains unclear. Germline V lookup: CDR1 MGHRA, CDR2 YSYEKL. This CDR3 is built from 18 residues. The V and J ends lost 3 bases and 0 bases respectively, with 20 bases between them. The CDR3, as DNA: TGCGCCAGCAGCCAGATAGACGGGCAGCTCCAACTGAACACTGAAGCTTTCTTT. This translates into CASSQIDGQLQLNTEAFF.